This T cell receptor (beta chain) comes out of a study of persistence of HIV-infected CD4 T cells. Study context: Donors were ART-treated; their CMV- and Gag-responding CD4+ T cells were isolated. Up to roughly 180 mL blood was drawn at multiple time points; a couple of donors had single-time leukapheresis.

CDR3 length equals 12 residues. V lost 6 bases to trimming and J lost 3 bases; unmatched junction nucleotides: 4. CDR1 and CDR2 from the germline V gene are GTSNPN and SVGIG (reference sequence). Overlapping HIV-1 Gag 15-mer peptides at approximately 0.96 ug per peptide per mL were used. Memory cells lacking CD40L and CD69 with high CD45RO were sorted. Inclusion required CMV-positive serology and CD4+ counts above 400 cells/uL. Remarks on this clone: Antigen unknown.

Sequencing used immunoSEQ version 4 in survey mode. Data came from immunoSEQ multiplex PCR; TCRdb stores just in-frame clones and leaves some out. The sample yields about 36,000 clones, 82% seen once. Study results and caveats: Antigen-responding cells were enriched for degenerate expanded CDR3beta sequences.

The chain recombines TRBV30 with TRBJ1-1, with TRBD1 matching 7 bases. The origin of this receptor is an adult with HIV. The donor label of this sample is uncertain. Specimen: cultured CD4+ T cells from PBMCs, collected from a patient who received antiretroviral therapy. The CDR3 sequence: CACKDRYTEAFF. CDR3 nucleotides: TGTGCCTGTAAGGACAGGTACACTGAAGCTTTCTTT.